Sequencing of this T cell receptor (beta chain) was carried out in a study of cytomegalovirus exposure and HLA in healthy donors. Looking at the study overall: Prior work identified around 120 million unique TCR beta sequences in approximately 180 million T cells. Whole-study findings and limits: In presence/absence analyses, roughly uniform sequencing depth across donors was assumed. Rarity held for most TCR sequences, but there were some public TCRs that occurred in many donors.

For this clone: Its specificity is unknown.

V lost 6 bases to trimming and J lost 7 bases, with 19 bases between them. Germline CDR1 is LNHDA and CDR2 is SQIVND (reference sequence). The CDR3 consists of 15 residues. PCR involved 60 Vbeta and 13 Jbeta primers. Profiling relied on immunoSEQ multiplex PCR, and the TCRdb table lists in-frame clones only, not all of them. The sample includes 99,000 or so clones, around 80% seen only once; the top ten take around 8.8%. Sequenced sample: PBMCs. This receptor was identified in a man in his forties or fifties in good health and CMV-seropositive. The V gene is TRBV19, the J gene TRBJ1-5, with D possibly being TRBD1 (6 bases). DNA of the CDR3: TGTGCCAGTAGACCGGAAGGGGGGGCTAGACAGCCCCAGCATTTT. Translated, it gives CASRPEGGARQPQHF.